The next 26 T cell receptor beta chains were all read from a single sample in a study of beta chain features in type 1 diabetes. Study-level points and caveats: Among all four CD4+ subsets, Type 1 diabetes patients had TCRB CDR3s that were moderately but significantly shorter.

Since all of the isolated RNA was reverse transcribed, expressed TCRB transcripts were what got sequenced. Assay used: immunoSEQ multiplex PCR; TCRdb lists only in-frame clones, some missing. The sample carries approximately 29,000 clones, almost 65% recorded once. These receptors' antigens are unknown. The specimen sequenced was Tregs from blood. All receptors come from a woman aged 25 to 39 with type 1 diabetes.

The V gene is TRBV28, the J gene TRBJ2-3, with TRBD2 matching over 7 bases. The CDR3 runs to 17 residues. The germline CDR1 and CDR2 sequences are MDHEN and SYDVKM. V was pared by 3 bases and J by 0 bases, with 9 bases of the junction left unmatched. CDR3 coding DNA: TGTGCCAGCAGTTTCGCGACTAGCTCCTCTAGCACAGATACGCAGTATTTT. Its protein product is CASSFATSSSSTDTQYF.

The chain couples TRBV6-5 to TRBJ1-6, with 7 positions matching TRBD1. There are 16 residues in the CDR3. The J segment lost 9 bases and the V segment lost 4 bases, leaving 12 bases of the junction unmatched. Per germline, CDR1 MNHEY and CDR2 SVGAGI. CDR3 sequence: CASSSLTGWEGSPLHF. DNA of the CDR3: TGTGCCAGCAGTTCCCTGACAGGGTGGGAAGGTTCACCCCTCCACTTT.

This clone came up a few times. The rearrangement uses TRBV19 and TRBJ2-7; 8 bases are shared with TRBD1. V trimming: 10 bases; J trimming: 4 bases; junction bases outside the gene matches: 9. The CDR3 loop spans 13 amino acids. The germline CDR1 and CDR2 sequences are LNHDA and SQIVND (reference sequence). CDR3: CATADRAIYEQYF. The DNA of the CDR3 is TGTGCCACCGCGGACAGGGCGATATACGAGCAGTACTTC.

The rearrangement joins TRBV19 to TRBJ2-6; TRBD2 is a possible D gene (5 bases). The CDR3 length is 15 residues. Germline-derived CDR1 and CDR2 are LNHDA and SQIVND (reference sequence). With 2 bases removed from V and 4 bases from J, the gap between germline ends came to 9 bases. DNA for the CDR3: TGTGCCAGTAGTATACGGGGTCCAGGGGCCAACGTCCTGACTTTC. Its protein is CASSIRGPGANVLTF.

V usage is TRBV5-1 and J usage is TRBJ2-5; TRBD2 agrees at 13 bases. This CDR3 has 16 residues. Germline values: CDR1 SGHRS, CDR2 YFSETQ. J lost 4 bases, V lost 4 bases, and 7 bases had no gene match. The CDR3 reads CASSLGLAGVSETQYF. CDR3 in DNA: TGCGCCAGCAGCCTCGGACTAGCGGGAGTTTCAGAGACCCAGTACTTC.

This chain connects TRBV28 to TRBJ2-5; D might be TRBD2 (6 bases). Germline CDR1 reads MDHEN; CDR2 reads SYDVKM. CDR3 length equals 13 residues. V was trimmed by 2 bases and J by 3 bases, leaving 7 bases between them. The CDR3: CASSLPGEETQYF. The CDR3 coding sequence is TGTGCCAGCAGTTTACCGGGAGAAGAGACCCAGTACTTC.

The chain joins TRBV9 to TRBJ2-1, with 11 bases lining up with TRBD2. Germline V CDR1 and CDR2: SGDLS, YYNGEE. Losses at the gene ends were 3 bases for V and 0 bases for J; bases not matched to a gene: 2. The CDR3 is made up of 16 amino acids. The CDR3: CASSATSGSSYNEQFF. CDR3 DNA sequence: TGTGCCAGCAGCGCCACTAGCGGGAGCTCCTACAATGAGCAGTTCTTC.

The chain employs TRBV5-1 and TRBJ1-2; perhaps TRBD1 as D (6 bases). Trimming pared 4 bases from V and 4 bases from J, leaving 11 bases between. Germline CDR1 is SGHRS and CDR2 is YFSETQ. The CDR3 loop spans 13 amino acids. The CDR3 coding sequence is TGCGCCAGCAGCGAGGACAGTGGCTATGGCTACACCTTC. It codes for CASSEDSGYGYTF.

This chain uses TRBV7-2 with TRBJ2-1, with 12 bases that match TRBD2. With 5 bases clipped from V and 7 bases from J, the junction kept 6 bases outside the gene matches. The CDR3 loop spans 15 amino acids. Germline V lookup: CDR1 SGHTA, CDR2 FQGNSA. For the CDR3, the DNA is TGTGCCAGCAGCCTAGGTGGACTAGCGGGAAATGAGCAGTTCTTC. Amino acid sequence: CASSLGGLAGNEQFF.

The rearrangement links TRBV28 to TRBJ2-7; 7 positions match TRBD2. Germline V gene sequence: CDR1 MDHEN, CDR2 SYDVKM. The CDR3 covers 13 residues. CDR3 in DNA: TGTGCTGCGGGGGAGGGAGGGCGCTACGAGCAGTACTTC. It specifies CAAGEGGRYEQYF.

V usage is TRBV6-4 and J usage is TRBJ2-1; a weak D match, TRBD2 (5 bases). Germline assignment: CDR1 MRHNA and CDR2 SNTAGT. The CDR3 loop spans 13 amino acids. V was trimmed by 8 bases and J by 2 bases, leaving 10 bases between them. The CDR3 here is CASSPGTYNEQFF. DNA for the CDR3: TGTGCCAGCTCCCCGGGGACCTACAATGAGCAGTTCTTC.

The chain has TRBV5-1 and TRBJ2-1; TRBD1 matches 11 bases. The length of the CDR3 is 14 residues. V shed 4 bases, J shed 7 bases, and the junction held 4 bases outside the gene matches. Germline V gives CDR1 SGHRS, CDR2 YFSETQ. The CDR3 protein is CASSEGQGANEQFF. The CDR3, as DNA: TGCGCCAGCAGCGAAGGACAGGGGGCTAATGAGCAGTTCTTC.

In its sample, this clone was seen once. The chain uses TRBV9 and TRBJ2-2, with D possibly being TRBD2 (6 bases). Germline lookup yields CDR1 SGDLS and CDR2 YYNGEE. The CDR3 extends over 14 amino acids. With 1 base removed from V and 7 bases from J, the gap between germline ends came to 11 bases. In DNA form, the CDR3 reads TGTGCCAGCAGCGTAACTAGCTGGAGCGGGGAGCTGTTTTTT. Translated: CASSVTSWSGELFF.

The rearrangement joins TRBV28 to TRBJ1-2; TRBD1 matches at 9 bases. In germline, CDR1 is MDHEN, CDR2 SYDVKM. This CDR3 contains 13 residues. Trimming removed 7 bases from V and 6 bases from J; junction bases left unmatched: 6. DNA of the CDR3: TGTGCCAGCACCACGGGACAGGGAAATGGCTACACCTTC. This gives the protein CASTTGQGNGYTF.

The chain links TRBV28 to TRBJ2-5, with a possible D match to TRBD1 (5 bases). Germline CDR1 is MDHEN and CDR2 is SYDVKM. The CDR3 contains 15 residues. Trimming stripped 6 bases from V and 4 bases from J, with 18 bases between. The CDR3 loop is CASSKLNQGGETQYF. In nucleotides, the CDR3 is TGTGCCAGCAGCAAGCTCAACCAGGGTGGAGAGACCCAGTACTTC.

V is TRBV5-4 and J is TRBJ2-2; D possibly corresponds to TRBD2 (6 bases). V was shortened by 2 bases and J by 3 bases, with 11 bases between the two germline ends. CDR1 and CDR2 (germline): SGHNT, YYREEE (reference sequence). The CDR3 runs to 15 residues. CDR3 bases: TGTGCCAGCAGCTTCGGGACTCGATACACCGGGGAGCTGTTTTTT. Encoded protein: CASSFGTRYTGELFF. The full variable domain, completed using reference TRBV5-4 and TRBJ2-2, is ETGVTQSPTHLIKTRGQQVTLRCSSQSGHNTVSWYQQALGQGPQFIFQYYREEENGRGNFPPRFSGLQFPNYSSELNVNALELDDSALYLCASSFGTRYTGELFFGEGSRLTVL.

V gene TRBV29-1 combines with J gene TRBJ2-3; D perhaps matches TRBD1 (6 bases). This CDR3 contains 14 residues. V was trimmed by 6 bases and J by 2 bases, leaving 15 bases between them. CDR1 SQVTM and CDR2 ANQGSEA come from the germline V gene. This CDR3 is CSVTMGAYTDTQYF. The CDR3 bases are TGCAGCGTGACGATGGGGGCATACACAGATACGCAGTATTTT.

The rearrangement joins TRBV18 to TRBJ2-7; a weak D match, TRBD2 (5 bases). From germline, CDR1 is KGHSH and CDR2 LQKENI. V was shortened by 6 bases and J by 4 bases, with 16 bases between the two germline ends. The CDR3 extends over 14 amino acids. CDR3 coding DNA: TGTGCCAGCTCTCTGGACTCCACCGGGTACGAGCAGTACTTC. Encoded protein: CASSLDSTGYEQYF.

This chain links TRBV5-1 with TRBJ2-3; D may be TRBD1 (6 bases). This CDR3 has 16 amino acids. Germline lookup yields CDR1 SGHRS and CDR2 YFSETQ. V lost 0 bases and J lost 0, with 11 bases in between. The chain's CDR3 is CASSLEVRGSTDTQYF. The CDR3 coding sequence is TGCGCCAGCAGCTTGGAGGTCAGGGGAAGCACAGATACGCAGTATTTT.

This clone was seen only once. The CDR3 DNA sequence: TGTGCCAGCAGATCTCGTGGGGGCTCAGATACGCAGTATTTT. It translates to CASRSRGGSDTQYF. The rearrangement uses TRBV27 and TRBJ2-3, with D perhaps matching TRBD1 (6 bases). The CDR3 has 14 amino acids. CDR1 is MNHEY and CDR2 is SMNVEV in the germline V gene (reference sequence). Trimming took 6 bases from V and 4 from J, leaving 14 bases between them.

This chain connects TRBV30 to TRBJ2-1; 8 nucleotides align to TRBD1. Trimming at V came to 1 base and at J to 9 bases, leaving 8 bases not matched to a gene. Germline V gives CDR1 GTSNPN, CDR2 SVGIG (reference sequence). This CDR3 is 14 amino acids long. The DNA of the CDR3 is TGTGCCTGGAGTGGGACAGGGAGAACCGGTGAGCAGTTCTTC. Residues: CAWSGTGRTGEQFF.

The CDR3 region has the DNA TGTGCCAGCAGCCGGCGGACAGGGACTGTGCCTCAGCCCCAGCATTTT. Its protein product is CASSRRTGTVPQPQHF. The chain uses TRBV13 and TRBJ1-5, with 8 bases lining up with TRBD1. CDR3 length: 16 amino acids. Germline CDR1 and CDR2: PRHDT and FYEKMQ (reference sequence). Losses at the gene ends were 5 bases for V and 6 bases for J; bases not matched to a gene: 12.

V is TRBV7-9 and J is TRBJ2-1, with D unclear. Germline CDR1 SEHNR, CDR2 FQNEAQ (reference sequence). V shed 5 bases and J shed 10 bases, with 21 bases lying between them. This CDR3 contains 15 residues. The CDR3 here is CASSPSASNRGEQFF. In nucleotides, the CDR3 is TGTGCCAGCAGCCCTAGTGCTTCTAACCGCGGCGAGCAGTTCTTC.

The chain has TRBV5-1 and TRBJ1-1; 8 bases map to TRBD1. Germline CDR1 and CDR2: SGHRS and YFSETQ. The V and J ends lost 4 bases and 4 bases, in that order; junction bases with no gene match: 6. This CDR3 has 14 residues. This chain's CDR3 is CASSPQGALTEAFF. The CDR3, as DNA: TGCGCCAGCAGCCCGCAGGGGGCTCTCACTGAAGCTTTCTTT. The full variable domain, completed using reference TRBV5-1 and TRBJ1-1, is KAGVTQTPRYLIKTRGQQVTLSCSPISGHRSVSWYQQTPGQGLQFLFEYFSETQRNKGNFPGRFSGRQFSNSRSEMNVSTLELGDSALYLCASSPQGALTEAFFGQGTRLTVV.

The gene calls are TRBV11-2 and TRBJ2-4, with a tentative D call TRBD1 (5 bases). CDR1 and CDR2 (germline): SGHAT, FQNNGV. Trimming took off 4 bases at V and 9 bases at J, with 7 bases between the two ends. The CDR3 extends over 11 amino acids. CDR3 protein: CASSSRGIQYF. The CDR3 DNA reads as TGTGCCAGCAGCTCAAGGGGCATTCAGTACTTC.

The gene calls are TRBV29-1 and TRBJ1-1, with D unclear. This CDR3 is built from 13 residues. Germline V gene data show CDR1 as SQVTM and CDR2 as ANQGSEA. V was shortened by 0 bases and J by 2 bases, with 7 bases between the two germline ends. CDR3 protein: CSVEDRGNTEAFF. CDR3 sequence (DNA): TGCAGCGTTGAAGATCGGGGAAACACTGAAGCTTTCTTT.